This TCR beta chain is from a study of shared clonotypes between healthy human individuals. Concerning this clone: Its antigen is currently unknown.

V lost 2 bases and J lost 2; bases outside the gene matches: 5. Germline V gene data show CDR1 as SGHVS and CDR2 as FQNEAQ. This CDR3 region has 15 residues. Broader study findings: In the sorted subsets, rarefaction showed sequencing was incomplete despite large depth.

It was into CD45RA+ naive and CD45RA-negative memory subsets that the CD4+ cells were split. The DNA input per sorted-subset replicate PCR was 200 to 250 ng, corresponding to 28,000 or so T cell genomes. As handled by the study authors: As immunoSEQ supplied junction-only sequences (without quality scores), filtering differed. The repertoire was sequenced with immunoSEQ multiplex PCR; TCRdb's copy has only in-frame clones and lacks some. For V, J and clone size, that table is used; D and trimming come from the DNA. In the table there are 2 million to 2.5 million clones, around 93% of which are singletons.

What was sequenced was naive CD4+ T cells from PBMCs. Subset reported: CD45RA+ positively selected. This receptor was taken from a man aged 18 to 30 in good health. Some clones in this sample may be carry-over from other donors' samples. J is TRBJ1-2 and V is TRBV7-8; TRBD1 agrees at 7 bases. CDR3 bases: TGTGCCAGCAGCTTATTCGGACAGGCCAACTATGGCTACACCTTC. Translated, it gives CASSLFGQANYGYTF. Filled out from reference TRBV7-8 and TRBJ1-2, the complete variable domain reads GAGVSQSPRYKVAKRGQDVALRCDPISGHVSLFWYQQALGQGPEFLTYFQNEAQLDKSGLPSDRFFAERPEGSVSTLKIQRTQQEDSAVYLCASSLFGQANYGYTFGSGTRLTVV.